This TCR beta chain was captured by sequencing in a study of blood T cell repertoires in COVID-19 (dated by TCRdb to about 2020). With respect to the entire study: Samples covering the acute and convalescent phases of COVID-19 were provided by collaborators in the United States, Italy and Spain. The prospective study material was composed of cDNA or gDNA derived from T cells, B-cell-depleted T cells, or PBMCs. Subjects who had been exposed to COVID-19, were actively infected with it, or had recovered from it provided the deeply sampled blood TCRbeta repertoires that made up the dataset. A freely available public database, intended as a resource for researchers studying the immune response to SARS-CoV-2, is where the repertoires were released. The samples were drawn from two sources: the first 160 participants of the ongoing ImmuneRACE study, and over 1,000 subjects contributed by 6 global collaborators. A de-identified subject ID, COVID-19 status, age in years and sex were almost always included in the sample metadata. Where available, HLA class I and class II types were obtained from metadata supplied by the sample provider rather than from assay-based typing.

TCRbeta CDR3 regions were amplified from genomic DNA by means of the immunoSEQ Assay, a bias-controlled multiplex PCR. Concerning the study's data processing: Within the assay, amplification of reference gene primers was used to estimate how many nucleated cells each sample contained. To quantify the absolute abundance of each unique TCRbeta CDR3 rearrangement, sequence reads were collapsed and filtered. For each sample, productive Simpson clonality was calculated as the square root of Simpson's diversity index over productive rearrangements. Held by TCRdb, this immuneACCESS table contains in-frame sequences only and omits some clones. Under half of the omission traces to an unresolved V gene where checked; the cause of the rest is unknown. The DNA gave D and trimming, while V, J and clone size come from that table. For this sample there are approximately 190,000 clones; 70% to 90% appear just once. Less than 6.5% of the sample belongs to the ten largest clones.

For CDR1 and CDR2, the germline V gene lists MNHNS and SASEGT. The CDR3 spans 17 residues, from the cysteine through the phenylalanine. Only the CDR3 DNA is retained, 51 bases long and in frame from the first base. The germline V and J ends show losses of 4 bases and 0 bases respectively, and no gene match explains 8 bases of the junction. Collaborating institutions collected whole blood in K2EDTA tubes following their own protocols. For TCRbeta analysis, collaborators shipped samples in one of three forms: frozen whole blood, isolated PBMCs, or DNA extracted from either of those sample types. Study-wide conclusions, independent of this receptor: The amount of clinical and demographic metadata varied by source and participant and was provided uncurated.

Worth noting for this clone: Its antigen is currently not known. Base quality data are lacking; no much larger clone is found one base away.

The material sequenced was peripheral blood. This chain is built from TRBV6-1 and TRBJ1-5; 8 bases in the junction line up with TRBD1. The source is a woman aged 70-85 years with active or convalescent COVID-19. The CDR3 protein is CASSATPGGHSNQPQHF. The DNA sequence follows: TGTGCCAGCAGTGCCACCCCAGGGGGCCATAGCAATCAGCCCCAGCATTTT.